This T cell receptor beta chain was identified during a study of sequential checkpoint blockade in melanoma. Treatment: randomized to nivolumab then ipilimumab (arm A) or the reverse (arm B). Generated by immunoSEQ multiplex PCR, the TCRdb table keeps only in-frame clones and is missing some. Counted here are fewer than 5,500 clones, 23% occurring once; the ten biggest clones make up about 8.6%. This clone has only a few counts. This sequence originates from a human donor with melanoma. The specimen comprised tumor tissue (inferred from file names), sampled from a patient given nivolumab and ipilimumab in sequence.

The CDR3 loop is CASRQWDTEAFF. As DNA, the CDR3 is TGTGCCAGCAGGCAATGGGACACTGAAGCTTTCTTT. The genes are TRBV6-8 and TRBJ1-1, with D unresolved. Trimming took 6 bases from V and 3 from J, leaving 8 bases between them. The CDR3 is 12 residues long. The germline V gene encodes CDR1 MNHGY and CDR2 SAAAGT.